The source of this TCR beta chain is a study of cytomegalovirus exposure and HLA in healthy donors. General study results and limits: In most subjects, TCR beta sequences reportedly gave accurate predictions of HLA-A and HLA-B alleles. Beyond CMV serostatus, there was no information to go on about immune exposure. An assumption of roughly uniform sequencing depth across donors underlay the presence/absence analyses. The dataset shows that most TCR sequences were rare, while some public TCRs occurred in many donors.

Use of 60 Vbeta and 13 Jbeta primers characterized the PCR. Only in-frame clones appear in the TCRdb table, and some are missing; sequencing was by immunoSEQ multiplex PCR. The sample has about 170,000 clones, 62% seen once; the top ten hold 2.5% to 3%. This CDR3 spans 16 amino acids. Trimming cost V 2 bases and J 2 bases; bases outside gene matches: 7. Germline-derived CDR1 and CDR2 are SGHTA and FQGNSA. About this clone: Antigen: not known.

This clonotype was obtained from a man in his forties in good health and CMV-seronegative. Material for sequencing was PBMCs. The V and J genes are TRBV7-2 and TRBJ2-3, with TRBD2 matching 7 bases. Written as DNA, the CDR3 is TGTGCCAGCAGCTTAAGTTGGGACTATTTCACAGATACGCAGTATTTT. Translating it yields CASSLSWDYFTDTQYF.